This T cell receptor (beta chain) was observed in a study of beta chain features in type 1 diabetes. Findings of the study overall: Among patients with Type 1 diabetes, TCRB CDR3s were moderately but significantly shorter in every one of the four CD4+ subsets.

V was clipped by 2 bases and J by 4 bases, with 7 bases between them. The CDR3 has 13 amino acids. The germline V gene encodes CDR1 SEHNR and CDR2 FQNEAQ (reference sequence). As to this clone: Its specificity is unknown.

All of the isolated RNA was reverse transcribed, so expressed TCRB transcripts were sequenced. Profiling relied on immunoSEQ multiplex PCR, and the TCRdb table lists in-frame clones only, not all of them. The table records 500,000 to 850,000 clones, more than 12% of them present only once. Every donor had blood drawn once into heparin, roughly 110 mL on average. CD4+ naive, central memory, regulatory and stem cell-like memory cells were sorted via CD45RO/CCR7/CD25/CD127/CD95/CD27. This sequence was found in a man aged 18 to 29 with type 1 diabetes. The rearrangement uses TRBV7-9 and TRBJ2-3; the D is unclear. Sequenced: naive CD4+ T cells from blood. This CDR3 is CASSLFGPDTQYF. CDR3 coding DNA: TGTGCCAGCAGCTTATTTGGGCCAGATACGCAGTATTTT.